One and the same sample provided the 29 T cell receptor beta chains below, sequenced in a study of T cell clonotyping in hematopoietic cell transplantation (dated by TCRdb to about 2021). The time point label here, explained by the study, means: 100 days after allo-HCT. To prepare the library, the immunoSEQ multiplex PCR assay was applied. TCRdb stores this immuneACCESS table with in-frame sequences only. Part of the clones is absent; in the studies checked, under half of the shortfall reflects unresolved V genes, and no reason is known for the rest. This sample lists under 9,500 clones; 95% to 98% were detected once. The ten largest clones add up to 2.4% of the sample. Sequencing used peripheral blood mononuclear cells, obtained 100 days after allogeneic stem cell transplant. The source of these receptors is a male patient aged 55 to 69 who had an allogeneic stem cell transplant from a related donor, so the T cells may come from the graft donor. Some clones in this sample may be carry-over from other donors' samples.

V usage is TRBV5-1 and J usage is TRBJ1-5, with 8 positions matching TRBD1. Germline V gene data show CDR1 as SGHRS and CDR2 as YFSETQ. After removal of 4 bases from V and 2 bases from J, the junction contained 11 bases not matched to a gene. This CDR3 comprises 17 residues. CDR3 residues: CASSPGQGLGGNQPQHF. Written as DNA, the CDR3 is TGCGCCAGCAGCCCCGGACAGGGTTTAGGGGGCAATCAGCCCCAGCATTTT. Using reference TRBV5-1 and TRBJ1-5 for the parts outside the CDR3, the full variable domain is KAGVTQTPRYLIKTRGQQVTLSCSPISGHRSVSWYQQTPGQGLQFLFEYFSETQRNKGNFPGRFSGRQFSNSRSEMNVSTLELGDSALYLCASSPGQGLGGNQPQHFGDGTRLSIL.

The J gene is TRBJ2-7, the V gene TRBV18, with 9 bases matching TRBD1. The CDR3 runs 15 residues. Germline CDR1 reads KGHSH; CDR2 reads LQKENI. Losses at the gene ends were 3 bases for V and 2 bases for J; bases not matched to a gene: 5. The CDR3 DNA reads TGTGCCAGCTCACCCGGGACAGGGCAAACCTACGAGCAGTACTTC. It yields the protein CASSPGTGQTYEQYF.

This clone was recorded only once. The chain employs TRBV9 and TRBJ1-6; TRBD1 might be the D (6 bases). Per the germline V gene, CDR1 is SGDLS and CDR2 is YYNGEE. The CDR3 is made up of 16 amino acids. Trimming shortened V by 2 bases and J by 3 bases, and 12 bases separated the two germline ends. DNA of the CDR3: TGTGCCAGCAGCGTCGGGGGGCTAAACTATAATTCACCCCTCCACTTT. Its protein is CASSVGGLNYNSPLHF. Full variable domain (remainder filled in from reference TRBV9 and TRBJ1-6): DSGVTQTPKHLITATGQRVTLRCSPRSGDLSVYWYQQSLDQGLQFLIQYYNGEERAKGNILERFSAQQFPDLHSELNLSSLELGDSALYFCASSVGGLNYNSPLHFGNGTRLTVT.

The V call is TRBV19, the J call TRBJ1-3; 7 bases line up with TRBD1. With V trimmed by 10 bases and J by 0 bases, 6 bases remained unmatched. There are 14 residues in the CDR3. CDR1 and CDR2 (germline): LNHDA, SQIVND (reference sequence). CDR3 sequence (DNA): TGTGCCACCAAACAGGGGAGCTCTGGAAACACCATATATTTT. It translates to CATKQGSSGNTIYF.

The chain combines TRBV30 with TRBJ1-1; tentative D call: TRBD1 (6 bases). In germline, CDR1 is GTSNPN, CDR2 SVGIG (reference sequence). The V end was cut by 0 bases, the J end by 7 bases, with 12 bases between. This CDR3 is built from 13 residues. The CDR3 spells CAWSVEGGREAFF. The CDR3 DNA reads as TGTGCCTGGAGTGTTGAGGGGGGCCGTGAAGCTTTCTTT.

The chain has TRBV6-5 and TRBJ1-1, with D hard to call. This CDR3 is 13 amino acids long. V was pared by 8 bases and J by 6 bases, with 16 bases between. CDR1 and CDR2 (germline): MNHEY, SVGAGI. The CDR3 spells CASLGGVSAEAFF. The CDR3 DNA reads TGTGCCAGCCTGGGTGGGGTATCGGCTGAAGCTTTCTTT.

The rearrangement links TRBV5-1 to TRBJ1-4, with D tentatively TRBD1 (5 bases). The germline V gene has CDR1 SGHRS and CDR2 YFSETQ. The CDR3 loop spans 16 amino acids. V dropped 0 bases and J dropped 8 bases, with 17 bases sitting between them. CDR3 DNA: TGCGCCAGCAGCTTGGGTCCCGCCCGGGGGGACGAAAAACTGTTTTTT. This codes for CASSLGPARGDEKLFF. The whole variable domain, filled in from reference TRBV5-1 and TRBJ1-4, reads KAGVTQTPRYLIKTRGQQVTLSCSPISGHRSVSWYQQTPGQGLQFLFEYFSETQRNKGNFPGRFSGRQFSNSRSEMNVSTLELGDSALYLCASSLGPARGDEKLFFGSGTQLSVL.

This chain joins TRBV25-1 and TRBJ2-4, with D possibly being TRBD1 or TRBD2 (5 bases each). Trimming left V 7 bases short and J 1 base short, with 17 bases between. CDR1 MGHDK and CDR2 SYGVNS come from the germline V gene. The CDR3 consists of 16 residues. In DNA, the CDR3 is TGTGCCAGCACCTCCTCCGGGACGCTTGCCAAAAACATTCAGTACTTC. It translates to CASTSSGTLAKNIQYF.

V usage is TRBV9 and J usage is TRBJ1-1; 8 positions agree with TRBD1. From germline, CDR1 is SGDLS and CDR2 YYNGEE. The CDR3 is 16 amino acids. The trim removed 3 bases at V and 1 base at J, leaving 8 bases unmatched. The DNA for the CDR3 is TGTGCCAGCAGCGCCCACTCGGGACAGGAGAACACTGAAGCTTTCTTT. Its protein is CASSAHSGQENTEAFF. Filled out from reference TRBV9 and TRBJ1-1, the complete variable domain reads DSGVTQTPKHLITATGQRVTLRCSPRSGDLSVYWYQQSLDQGLQFLIQYYNGEERAKGNILERFSAQQFPDLHSELNLSSLELGDSALYFCASSAHSGQENTEAFFGQGTRLTVV.

The genes are TRBV7-2 and TRBJ2-7, with unresolved D. The CDR3 consists of 14 residues. Trimming stripped 2 bases from V and 4 bases from J, with 12 bases between. Germline loops: CDR1 SGHTA, CDR2 FQGNSA. The CDR3 protein is CASSLSVGIYEQYF. CDR3 sequence (DNA): TGTGCCAGCAGCTTATCGGTGGGAATTTACGAGCAGTACTTC.

The chain joins TRBV25-1 to TRBJ1-2; 10 nucleotides line up with TRBD1. The germline CDR1 and CDR2 sequences are MGHDK and SYGVNS. V shed 4 bases and J 7 bases; nucleotides not matched to a gene: 9. This CDR3 region has 15 residues. The CDR3 region has the DNA TGTGCCAGCAGTGCTTGGACAGGGGGATTTGGTGGCTACACCTTC. This sequence encodes CASSAWTGGFGGYTF.

The rearrangement uses TRBV29-1 and TRBJ2-2; 7 bases map to TRBD2. This CDR3 has 14 residues. Germline-derived CDR1 and CDR2 are SQVTM and ANQGSEA. The V gene end was trimmed by 5 bases and the J gene end by 5 bases; junction bases not matched to a gene: 8. CDR3 in DNA: TGCAGCGTTTATTCGGGGGAGGGGACCGGGGAGCTGTTTTTT. This gives the protein CSVYSGEGTGELFF.

The V call is TRBV29-1, the J call TRBJ1-2; 9 nucleotides align to TRBD1. Unmatched junction bases numbered 6, after V lost 6 bases and J lost 4 bases. Germline CDR1 and CDR2: SQVTM and ANQGSEA. The CDR3 spans 13 residues. In DNA, the CDR3 is TGCAGCGTCGCGAGGGGACAGGGCTATGGCTACACCTTC. Residues: CSVARGQGYGYTF.

The chain carries TRBV6-6 and TRBJ2-2, with D perhaps TRBD2 (7 bases). With 0 bases removed from V and 6 bases from J, the gap between germline ends came to 14 bases. The CDR3 has 16 amino acids. Germline lookup yields CDR1 MNHNY and CDR2 SVGAGI (reference sequence). The CDR3 region has the DNA TGTGCCAGCAGTTACTCGAGTGGCGGGGGCCCCGGGGAGCTGTTTTTT. It codes for CASSYSSGGGPGELFF.

The chain combines TRBV20-1 with TRBJ1-3; no clear D. This CDR3 comprises 11 residues. Germline CDR1 reads DFQATT; CDR2 reads SNEGSKA (reference sequence). The CDR3 region is CTTRAGNTIYF. DNA for the CDR3: TGCACCACAAGGGCTGGAAACACCATATATTTT.

The rearrangement uses TRBV15 and TRBJ2-5, with a weak D call TRBD2 (6 bases). Germline V gives CDR1 LNHNV, CDR2 YYDKDF (reference sequence). The germline V and J ends were trimmed by 3 bases and 5 bases, with 13 bases remaining between them. The CDR3 extends over 14 amino acids. CDR3 sequence: CATSRGGDDETQYF. CDR3 bases: TGTGCCACCAGCAGGGGCGGGGATGACGAGACCCAGTACTTC.

This chain uses TRBV15 with TRBJ1-4, with TRBD1 matching 10 bases. Germline V gene lookup returns CDR1 LNHNV and CDR2 YYDKDF (reference sequence). This CDR3 spans 15 amino acids. Trimming at V came to 6 bases and at J to 8 bases, leaving 9 bases not matched to a gene. CDR3 sequence reads: CATSQDRGRGEKLFF. The CDR3 nucleotides read TGTGCCACCAGTCAAGACAGGGGGCGGGGGGAAAAACTGTTTTTT.

The V gene is TRBV28, the J gene TRBJ2-7, with D possibly matching TRBD1 (6 bases). Trimming shortened V by 7 bases and J by 3 bases, and 22 bases separated the two germline ends. CDR1 is MDHEN, CDR2 SYDVKM, per germline. The CDR3 has 16 residues. The CDR3 loop is CASIPTLQGPHYEQYF. CDR3 nucleotides: TGTGCCAGCATTCCAACCCTCCAGGGGCCCCACTACGAGCAGTACTTC. The whole variable domain, filled in from reference TRBV28 and TRBJ2-7, reads DVKVTQSSRYLVKRTGEKVFLECVQDMDHENMFWYRQDPGLGLRLIYFSYDVKMKEKGDIPEGYSVSREKKERFSLILESASTNQTSMYLCASIPTLQGPHYEQYFGPGTRLTVT.

The gene calls are TRBV4-1 and TRBJ2-3; possible D gene TRBD2, 6 bases. This CDR3 contains 15 residues. Trimming took off 6 bases at V and 2 bases at J, with 15 bases between the two ends. CDR1 MGHRA and CDR2 YSYEKL come from the germline V gene. The CDR3: CASSLGLLDTDTQYF. The CDR3 nucleotides are TGCGCCAGCAGTCTCGGACTACTAGACACAGATACGCAGTATTTT.

The genes are TRBV6-5 and TRBJ1-1; 9 bases are a match to TRBD1. With 6 bases clipped from V and 1 base from J, the junction kept 6 bases outside the gene matches. Germline loops: CDR1 MNHEY, CDR2 SVGAGI. CDR3 size: 15 residues. CDR3 nucleotide sequence: TGTGCCAGCAGCCCCGGACAGGGGACGAACACTGAAGCTTTCTTT. This gives the protein CASSPGQGTNTEAFF.

The chain carries TRBV29-1 and TRBJ1-1; D remains unclear. The CDR3 sequence is 12 residues long. V gave up 4 bases and J gave up 1 base, with 7 bases separating them. CDR1 and CDR2 from the germline V gene are SQVTM and ANQGSEA. CDR3 residues: CSVGSGNTEAFF. As DNA, the CDR3 is TGCAGCGTTGGGTCGGGGAACACTGAAGCTTTCTTT.

This chain connects TRBV19 to TRBJ1-2; D is undetermined. Deletions cut 3 bases from V and 9 bases from J, with 17 bases between. This CDR3 comprises 14 residues. Germline CDR1 and CDR2: LNHDA and SQIVND (reference sequence). CDR3 nucleotide sequence: TGTGCCAGTAGTATCAATGACGGTGGTCGAAGCTACACCTTC. It encodes CASSINDGGRSYTF. The variable domain in full, with the rest retrieved from reference TRBV19 and TRBJ1-2, is DGGITQSPKYLFRKEGQNVTLSCEQNLNHDAMYWYRQDPGQGLRLIYYSQIVNDFQKGDIAEGYSVSREKKESFPLTVTSAQKNPTAFYLCASSINDGGRSYTFGSGTRLTVV.

V gene TRBV14 combines with J gene TRBJ1-6; D unclear. CDR1 and CDR2 from the germline V gene are SGHDN and FVKESK. Trimming stripped 0 bases from V and 0 bases from J, with 12 bases between. CDR3 length equals 18 residues. The CDR3 DNA is TGTGCCAGCAGCCAAGACGCCTACTTTAGCTCCTATAATTCACCCCTCCACTTT. Its protein product is CASSQDAYFSSYNSPLHF. The entire variable domain, with the rest obtained from reference TRBV14 and TRBJ1-6, is as follows: EAGVTQFPSHSVIEKGQTVTLRCDPISGHDNLYWYRRVMGKEIKFLLHFVKESKQDESGMPNNRFLAERTGGTYSTLKVQPAELEDSGVYFCASSQDAYFSSYNSPLHFGNGTRLTVT.

This chain links TRBV9 with TRBJ2-2, with 8 bases identical to TRBD1. The CDR3 has 15 amino acids. Losses at the gene ends were 7 bases for V and 4 bases for J; bases not matched to a gene: 9. Germline V gene lookup returns CDR1 SGDLS and CDR2 YYNGEE. The CDR3 DNA is TGTGCCAGCGCACTGGACAGGGTGACCACCGGGGAGCTGTTTTTT. Encoded protein: CASALDRVTTGELFF. Based on the CDR3 plus reference TRBV9 and TRBJ2-2, the full variable domain is DSGVTQTPKHLITATGQRVTLRCSPRSGDLSVYWYQQSLDQGLQFLIQYYNGEERAKGNILERFSAQQFPDLHSELNLSSLELGDSALYFCASALDRVTTGELFFGEGSRLTVL.

The rearrangement uses TRBV11-3 and TRBJ2-5; D is ambiguous. CDR1 and CDR2 (germline): SGHNT, YENEEA. The CDR3 loop spans 14 amino acids. Trimming stripped 3 bases from V and 5 bases from J, with 13 bases between. The CDR3: CASSLGPPRETQYF. CDR3 nucleotides: TGTGCCAGCAGCTTGGGTCCACCCAGGGAGACCCAGTACTTC.

The V gene is TRBV4-1, the J gene TRBJ1-2, with D perhaps TRBD1 (5 bases). Deletions cut 0 bases from V and 4 bases from J, with 21 bases between. This CDR3 contains 18 residues. The germline V gene encodes CDR1 MGHRA and CDR2 YSYEKL. The CDR3 coding sequence is TGCGCCAGCAGCCAAGATTCGGATAGGACACCTAGAGCCTATGGCTACACCTTC. This translates into CASSQDSDRTPRAYGYTF.

V and J are TRBV5-6 and TRBJ1-5; 8 bases fit TRBD1. The CDR3 contains 14 residues. Per germline, CDR1 SGHDT and CDR2 YYEEEE. The junction had 3 bases not matched to a gene; V was cut back by 4 bases and J by 3 bases. CDR3 nucleotides: TGTGCCAGCAGCCCAGGGGGCCTCAATCAGCCCCAGCATTTT. Translated, it gives CASSPGGLNQPQHF.

The chain combines TRBV9 with TRBJ1-1, with 8 bases lining up with TRBD1. This CDR3 region has 13 residues. Germline loops: CDR1 SGDLS, CDR2 YYNGEE. Trimming took 4 bases from V and 5 from J; bases not matched to a gene: 4. Here the CDR3 DNA reads TGTGCCAGCAGCCAGGGGGCTCAAACTGAAGCTTTCTTT. Translating gives CASSQGAQTEAFF.

The chain joins TRBV11-2 to TRBJ2-1; 11 bases align to TRBD2. The CDR3 totals 15 residues. Per the germline V gene, CDR1 is SGHAT and CDR2 is FQNNGV. The junction had 10 bases not matched to a gene; V was cut back by 6 bases and J by 9 bases. The CDR3 loop is CASRKIAGGPREQFF. The CDR3 DNA follows: TGTGCCAGCAGGAAGATAGCGGGGGGGCCTCGTGAGCAGTTCTTC.